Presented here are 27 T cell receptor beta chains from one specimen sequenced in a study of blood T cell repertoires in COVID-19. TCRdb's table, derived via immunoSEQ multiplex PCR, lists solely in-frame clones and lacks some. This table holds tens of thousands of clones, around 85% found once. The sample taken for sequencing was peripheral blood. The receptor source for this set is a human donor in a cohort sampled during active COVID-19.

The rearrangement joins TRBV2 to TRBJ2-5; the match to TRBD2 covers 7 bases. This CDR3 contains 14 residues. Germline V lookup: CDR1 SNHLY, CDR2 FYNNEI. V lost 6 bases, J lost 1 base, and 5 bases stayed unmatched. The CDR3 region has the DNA TGTGCCAGCAGCGGGTGGGGGGGCCAAGAGACCCAGTACTTC. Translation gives CASSGWGGQETQYF.

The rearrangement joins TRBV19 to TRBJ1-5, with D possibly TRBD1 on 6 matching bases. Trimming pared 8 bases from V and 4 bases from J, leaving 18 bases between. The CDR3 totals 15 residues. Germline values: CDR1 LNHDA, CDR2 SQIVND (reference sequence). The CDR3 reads CASRAGGSVNQPQHF. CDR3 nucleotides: TGTGCCAGTCGGGCGGGGGGCAGTGTAAATCAGCCCCAGCATTTT.

The chain's CDR3 is CASSSPQDGLPYNQPQHF. As DNA, the CDR3 is TGTGCCAGCAGCTCCCCACAGGACGGCCTCCCTTACAATCAGCCCCAGCATTTT. This chain joins TRBV7-9 and TRBJ1-5; tentatively, D is TRBD1 (5 bases). Germline values: CDR1 SEHNR, CDR2 FQNEAQ (reference sequence). The CDR3 contains 18 residues. Trimming left V 4 bases short and J 3 bases short, with 22 bases between.

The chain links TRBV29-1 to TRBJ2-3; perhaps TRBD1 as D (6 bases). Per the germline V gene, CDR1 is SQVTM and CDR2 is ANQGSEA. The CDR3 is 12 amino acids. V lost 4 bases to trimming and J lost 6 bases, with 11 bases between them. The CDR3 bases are TGCAGCGTTGGCCCCACAGGGGATACGCAGTATTTT. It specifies CSVGPTGDTQYF.

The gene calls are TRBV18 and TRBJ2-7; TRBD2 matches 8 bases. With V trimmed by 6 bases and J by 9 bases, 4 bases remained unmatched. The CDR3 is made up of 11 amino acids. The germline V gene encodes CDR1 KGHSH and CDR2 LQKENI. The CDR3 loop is CASSPAGVQYF. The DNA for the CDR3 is TGTGCCAGCTCCCCAGCGGGGGTGCAGTACTTC.

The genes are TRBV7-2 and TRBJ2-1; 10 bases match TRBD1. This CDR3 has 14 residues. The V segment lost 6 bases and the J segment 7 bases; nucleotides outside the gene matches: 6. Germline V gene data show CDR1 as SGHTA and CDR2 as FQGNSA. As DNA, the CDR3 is TGTGCCAGCAGTCGGGACAGGGGAGTGAATGAGCAGTTCTTC. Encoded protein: CASSRDRGVNEQFF.

CDR3 bases: TGTGCCAGCAGCCCTGGGACAGCCTATAATTCACCCCTCCACTTT. Encoded protein: CASSPGTAYNSPLHF. The chain links TRBV28 to TRBJ1-6, with 7 bases aligning to TRBD1. Germline V CDR1 and CDR2: MDHEN, SYDVKM. The V segment lost 6 bases and the J segment 2 bases; nucleotides outside the gene matches: 4. This CDR3 region has 15 residues.

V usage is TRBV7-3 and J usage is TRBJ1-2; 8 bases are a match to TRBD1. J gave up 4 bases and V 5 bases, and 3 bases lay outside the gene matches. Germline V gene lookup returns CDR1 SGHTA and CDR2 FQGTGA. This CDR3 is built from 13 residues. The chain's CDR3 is CASSPGQGYGYTF. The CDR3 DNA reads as TGTGCCAGCAGCCCAGGACAGGGCTATGGCTACACCTTC. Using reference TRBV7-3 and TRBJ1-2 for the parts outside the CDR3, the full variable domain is GAGVSQTPSNKVTEKGKYVELRCDPISGHTALYWYRQSLGQGPEFLIYFQGTGAADDSGLPNDRFFAVRPEGSVSTLKIQRTERGDSAVYLCASSPGQGYGYTFGSGTRLTVV.

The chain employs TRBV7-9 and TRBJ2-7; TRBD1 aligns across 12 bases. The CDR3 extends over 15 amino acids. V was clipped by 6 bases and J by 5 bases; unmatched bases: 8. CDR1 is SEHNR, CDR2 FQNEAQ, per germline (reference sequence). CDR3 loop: CASRPPGTGGNEQYF. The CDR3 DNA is TGTGCCAGCAGGCCTCCCGGGACAGGGGGCAACGAGCAGTACTTC.

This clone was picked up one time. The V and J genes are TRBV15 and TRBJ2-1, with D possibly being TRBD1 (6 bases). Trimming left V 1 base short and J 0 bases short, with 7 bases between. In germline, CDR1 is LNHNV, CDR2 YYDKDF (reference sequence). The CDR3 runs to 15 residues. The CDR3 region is CATSRVRGSYNEQFF. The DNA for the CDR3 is TGTGCCACCAGCAGAGTCAGGGGCTCCTACAATGAGCAGTTCTTC. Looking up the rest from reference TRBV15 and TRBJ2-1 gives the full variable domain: DAMVIQNPRYQVTQFGKPVTLSCSQTLNHNVMYWYQQKSSQAPKLLFHYYDKDFNNEADTPDNFQSRRPNTSFCFLDIRSPGLGDTAMYLCATSRVRGSYNEQFFGPGTRLTVL.

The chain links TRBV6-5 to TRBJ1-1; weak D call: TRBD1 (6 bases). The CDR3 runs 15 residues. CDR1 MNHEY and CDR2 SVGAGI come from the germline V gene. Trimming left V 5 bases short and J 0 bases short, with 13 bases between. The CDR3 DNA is TGTGCCAGCAGTCCCCGGACAGTTATGAACACTGAAGCTTTCTTT. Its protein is CASSPRTVMNTEAFF.

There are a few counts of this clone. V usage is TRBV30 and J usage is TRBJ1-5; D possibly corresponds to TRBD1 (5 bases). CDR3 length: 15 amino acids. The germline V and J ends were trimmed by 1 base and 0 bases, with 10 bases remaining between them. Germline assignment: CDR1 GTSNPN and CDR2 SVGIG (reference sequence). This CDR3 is CAWSGGPYSNQPQHF. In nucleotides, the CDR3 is TGTGCCTGGAGTGGGGGCCCCTATAGCAATCAGCCCCAGCATTTT.

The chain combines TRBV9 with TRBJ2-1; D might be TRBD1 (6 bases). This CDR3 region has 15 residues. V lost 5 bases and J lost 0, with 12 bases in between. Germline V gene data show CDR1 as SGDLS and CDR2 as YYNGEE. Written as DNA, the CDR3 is TGTGCCAGCAGTCTACAGGGAAGCTCCTACAATGAGCAGTTCTTC. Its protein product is CASSLQGSSYNEQFF.

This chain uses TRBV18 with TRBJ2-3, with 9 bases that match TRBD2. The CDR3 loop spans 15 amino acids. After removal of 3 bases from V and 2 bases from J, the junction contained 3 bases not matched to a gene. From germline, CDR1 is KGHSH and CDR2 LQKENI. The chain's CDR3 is CASSPLAGPTDTQYF. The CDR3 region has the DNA TGTGCCAGCTCACCCCTAGCGGGGCCCACAGATACGCAGTATTTT.

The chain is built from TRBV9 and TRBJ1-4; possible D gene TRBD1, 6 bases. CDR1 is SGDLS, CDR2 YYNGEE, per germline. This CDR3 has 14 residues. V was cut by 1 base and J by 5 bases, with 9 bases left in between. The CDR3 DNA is TGTGCCAGCAGCGTAAGGGGGGGCAATGAAAAACTGTTTTTT. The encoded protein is CASSVRGGNEKLFF.

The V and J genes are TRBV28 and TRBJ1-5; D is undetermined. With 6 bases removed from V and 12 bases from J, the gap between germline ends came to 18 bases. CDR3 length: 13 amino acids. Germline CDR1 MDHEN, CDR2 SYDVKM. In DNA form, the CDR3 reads TGTGCCAGCAGCCTTCCCCGAGGAAATCGCCAGCATTTT. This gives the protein CASSLPRGNRQHF.

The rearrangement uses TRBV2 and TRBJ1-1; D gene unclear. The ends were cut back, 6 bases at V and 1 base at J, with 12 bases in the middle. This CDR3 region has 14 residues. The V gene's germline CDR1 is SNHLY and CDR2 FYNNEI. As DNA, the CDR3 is TGTGCCAGCAGCCTCCTAGGAACGAACACTGAAGCTTTCTTT. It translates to CASSLLGTNTEAFF.

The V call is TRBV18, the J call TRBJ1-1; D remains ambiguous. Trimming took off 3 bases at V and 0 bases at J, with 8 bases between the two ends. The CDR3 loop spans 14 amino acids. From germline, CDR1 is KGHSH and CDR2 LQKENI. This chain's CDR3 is CASSPRGMNTEAFF. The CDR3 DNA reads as TGTGCCAGCTCACCCCGGGGAATGAACACTGAAGCTTTCTTT. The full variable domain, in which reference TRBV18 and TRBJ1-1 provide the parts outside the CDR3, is NAGVMQNPRHLVRRRGQEARLRCSPMKGHSHVYWYRQLPEEGLKFMVYLQKENIIDESGMPKERFSAEFPKEGPSILRIQQVVRGDSAAYFCASSPRGMNTEAFFGQGTRLTVV.

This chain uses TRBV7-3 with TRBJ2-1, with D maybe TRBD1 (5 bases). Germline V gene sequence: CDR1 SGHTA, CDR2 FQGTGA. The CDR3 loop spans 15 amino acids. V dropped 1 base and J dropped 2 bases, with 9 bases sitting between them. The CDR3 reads CASSLSQGPYNEQFF. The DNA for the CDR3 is TGTGCCAGCAGCTTAAGCCAGGGCCCCTACAATGAGCAGTTCTTC.

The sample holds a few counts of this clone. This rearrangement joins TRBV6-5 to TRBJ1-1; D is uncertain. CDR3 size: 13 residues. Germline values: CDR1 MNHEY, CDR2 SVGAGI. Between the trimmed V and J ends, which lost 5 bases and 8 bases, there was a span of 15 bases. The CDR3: CASSPGGIREAFF. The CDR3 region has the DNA TGTGCCAGCAGTCCCGGAGGTATTAGAGAAGCTTTCTTT.

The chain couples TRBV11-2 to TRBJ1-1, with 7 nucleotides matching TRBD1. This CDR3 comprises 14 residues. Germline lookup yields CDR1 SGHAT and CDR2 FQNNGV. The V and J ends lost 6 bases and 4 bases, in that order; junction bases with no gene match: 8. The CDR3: CASRGGPPGTEAFF. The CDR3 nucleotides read TGTGCCAGCAGAGGGGGCCCCCCGGGCACTGAAGCTTTCTTT.

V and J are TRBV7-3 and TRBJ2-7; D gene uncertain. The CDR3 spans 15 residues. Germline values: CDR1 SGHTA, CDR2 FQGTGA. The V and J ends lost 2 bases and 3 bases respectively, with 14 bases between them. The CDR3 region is CASSLAFEIYYEQYF. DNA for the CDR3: TGTGCCAGCAGCTTAGCCTTTGAGATTTACTACGAGCAGTACTTC.

CDR3 loop: CASSYLSGTGFADTQYF. In nucleotides, the CDR3 is TGTGCCAGCAGCTACCTTTCCGGGACAGGGTTCGCAGATACGCAGTATTTT. The rearrangement joins TRBV7-9 to TRBJ2-3; 9 nucleotides align to TRBD1. V lost 4 bases, J lost 4 bases, and 12 bases stayed unmatched. Germline values: CDR1 SEHNR, CDR2 FQNEAQ (reference sequence). This CDR3 is 17 amino acids long.

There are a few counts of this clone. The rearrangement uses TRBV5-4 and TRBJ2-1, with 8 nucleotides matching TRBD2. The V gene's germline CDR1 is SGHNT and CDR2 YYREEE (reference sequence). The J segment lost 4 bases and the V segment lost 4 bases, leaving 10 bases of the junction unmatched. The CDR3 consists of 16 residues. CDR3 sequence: CASSPEPGGKYNEQFF. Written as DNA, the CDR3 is TGTGCCAGCAGCCCAGAGCCGGGGGGGAAATACAATGAGCAGTTCTTC.

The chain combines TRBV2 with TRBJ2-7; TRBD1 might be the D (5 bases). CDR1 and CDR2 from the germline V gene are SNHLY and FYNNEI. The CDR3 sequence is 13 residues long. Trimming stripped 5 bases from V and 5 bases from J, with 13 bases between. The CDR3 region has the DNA TGTGCCAGCAGTCCCCTATGGGGCAACGAGCAGTACTTC. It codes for CASSPLWGNEQYF.

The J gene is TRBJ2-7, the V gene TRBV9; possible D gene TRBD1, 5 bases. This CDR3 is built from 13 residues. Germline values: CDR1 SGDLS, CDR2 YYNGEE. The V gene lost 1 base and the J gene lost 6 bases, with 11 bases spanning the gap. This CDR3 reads CASSVRGQAEQYF. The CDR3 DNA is TGTGCCAGCAGCGTACGTGGACAAGCCGAGCAGTACTTC.

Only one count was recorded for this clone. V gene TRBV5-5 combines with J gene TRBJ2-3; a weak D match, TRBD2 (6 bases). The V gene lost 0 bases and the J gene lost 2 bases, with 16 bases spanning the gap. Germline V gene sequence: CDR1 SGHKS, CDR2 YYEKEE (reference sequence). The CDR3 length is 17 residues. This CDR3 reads CASSLVKGLQVTDTQYF. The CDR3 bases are TGTGCCAGCAGCTTGGTCAAGGGACTGCAAGTCACAGATACGCAGTATTTT. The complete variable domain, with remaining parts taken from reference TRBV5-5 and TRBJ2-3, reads DAGVTQSPTHLIKTRGQQVTLRCSPISGHKSVSWYQQVLGQGPQFIFQYYEKEERGRGNFPDRFSARQFPNYSSELNVNALLLGDSALYLCASSLVKGLQVTDTQYFGPGTRLTVL.